This T cell receptor (beta chain) stems from a study of spatial heterogeneity in lung cancer. Study context: Consistent detection of more beta-chain than alpha-chain sequences was observed.

The CDR3 consists of 16 residues. Per germline, CDR1 KGHDR and CDR2 SFDVKD. V lost 2 bases and J lost 7; bases outside the gene matches: 6. Time point described: sample taken at primary tumor resection. From tumor, nontumor lung or frozen PBMC, whole RNA was taken unsorted for sequencing. Patients with untreated early-stage non-small cell lung cancer, numbering approximately 79, were the donors. Every cDNA TCR molecule received its own unique molecular identifier. TCRdb itself ran the 5' RACE reads through MiXCR, one entry per CDR3 protein. The table lists tens of thousands of distinct CDR3 sequences, approximately 20% of them singletons. This clonotype was observed many times.

The chain links TRBV24-1 to TRBJ2-2, with 10 bases aligning to TRBD1. The sequencing used PBMCs, collected at surgery. This TCR was sampled from a male donor with early-stage non-small cell lung cancer. The CDR3 coding sequence is TGTGCCACCAGTGATTCTCGACAGGGGGCGAGCGGGGAGCTGTTTTTT. Residues: CATSDSRQGASGELFF.